The clone carrying this T cell receptor beta chain was seen a few times. Its matching antigen is unknown. These data come from a study of T cells after yellow fever vaccination. Regarding the study as a whole: Reappearance after the booster was seen for most primary-vaccination clones, at 96% CD4 and roughly 90% CD8. Clonotypes appearing in both CD4 and CD8 compartments existed, and their share was small.

CDR3 length: 15 residues. Germline V lookup: CDR1 SGDLS, CDR2 YYNGEE. Trimming removed 0 bases from V and 2 bases from J, with 10 bases in between. Template-switching 5'RACE yielded the TCR cDNA; a universal primer site and UMIs were added in the process. TCRdb ran MiXCR on the 5' RACE reads and lists one entry per CDR3 protein. The repertoire consists of about 340,000 distinct CDR3 sequences, with approximately 12% occurring once and the leading ten covering 3% to 4%. The sequence came from a man aged 18 to 30 who received the YFV17D yellow fever vaccine. This chain joins TRBV9 and TRBJ2-3; maybe TRBD2 (7 bases). Sequenced here: CD4+ T cells sorted from PBMCs, sampled 15 days after the yellow fever booster vaccination. The CDR3 nucleotides read TGTGCCAGCAGCGTAGGGGGGGGCCACACAGATACGCAGTATTTT. Translating it yields CASSVGGGHTDTQYF.